This T cell receptor beta chain was profiled in a study of spatial heterogeneity in lung cancer. Overall study context: Every unique TCR and UMI combination, on average, appeared more than ten times in raw reads.

Comments on this clonotype: Its antigen is unknown.

CDR1 and CDR2 from the germline V gene are SGHVS and FNYEAQ. J lost 3 bases, V lost 2 bases, and 1 base had no gene match. The CDR3 consists of 15 residues. Every TCR cDNA molecule bore a unique molecular identifier. TCRdb reprocessed the 5' RACE reads with MiXCR, giving one entry per CDR3 protein. The data hold around 20,000 distinct CDR3 sequences, with about a fifth observed a single time. Study-wide points: Follow-up blood showed ubiquitous expanded tumor TCRs less than blood at resection did.

Time point noted: sample taken at primary tumor resection. The sequenced material consisted of unsorted whole RNA from tumor, nontumor lung or frozen PBMC. Patients with untreated early-stage non-small cell lung cancer, numbering 55 to 75, were the donors. The chain recombines TRBV7-6 with TRBJ2-3; TRBD2 matches 11 bases. This receptor was obtained from a male donor with early-stage non-small cell lung cancer. Material: PBMCs, obtained at surgery. The CDR3, as DNA: TGTGCCAGCAGCTTATCTAGCGGGAGGACAGATACGCAGTATTTT. Encoded protein: CASSLSSGRTDTQYF.